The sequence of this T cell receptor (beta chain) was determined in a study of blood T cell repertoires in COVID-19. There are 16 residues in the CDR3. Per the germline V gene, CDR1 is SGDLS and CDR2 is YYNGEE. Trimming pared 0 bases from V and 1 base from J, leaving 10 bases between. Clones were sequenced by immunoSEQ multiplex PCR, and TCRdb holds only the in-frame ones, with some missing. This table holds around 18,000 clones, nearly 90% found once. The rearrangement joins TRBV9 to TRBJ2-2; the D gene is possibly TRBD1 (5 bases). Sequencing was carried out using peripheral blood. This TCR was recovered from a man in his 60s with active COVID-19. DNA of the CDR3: TGTGCCAGCAGCGTAGAAGGGGCCGGGAACACCGGGGAGCTGTTTTTT. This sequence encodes CASSVEGAGNTGELFF.